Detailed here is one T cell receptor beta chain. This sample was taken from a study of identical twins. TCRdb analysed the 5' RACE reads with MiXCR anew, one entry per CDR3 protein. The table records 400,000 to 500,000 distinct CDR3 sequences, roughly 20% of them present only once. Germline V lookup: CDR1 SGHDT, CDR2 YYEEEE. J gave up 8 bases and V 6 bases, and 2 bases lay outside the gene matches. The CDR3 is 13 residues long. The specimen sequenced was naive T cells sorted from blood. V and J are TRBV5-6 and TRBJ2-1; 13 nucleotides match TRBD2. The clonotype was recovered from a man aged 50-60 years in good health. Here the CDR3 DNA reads TGTGCCAGCAACGGACTAGCGGGGGATGAGCAGTTCTTC. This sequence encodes CASNGLAGDEQFF.